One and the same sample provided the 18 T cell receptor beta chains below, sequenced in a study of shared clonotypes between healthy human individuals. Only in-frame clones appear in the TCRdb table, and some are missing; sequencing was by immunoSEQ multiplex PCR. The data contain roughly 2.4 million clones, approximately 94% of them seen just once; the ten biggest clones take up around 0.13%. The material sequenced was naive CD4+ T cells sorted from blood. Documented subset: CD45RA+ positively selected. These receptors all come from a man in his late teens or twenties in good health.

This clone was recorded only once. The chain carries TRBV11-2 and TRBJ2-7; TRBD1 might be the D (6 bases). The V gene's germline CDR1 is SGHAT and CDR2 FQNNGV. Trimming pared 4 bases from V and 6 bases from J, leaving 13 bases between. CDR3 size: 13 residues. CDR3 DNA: TGTGCCAGCAGCTCTTCAGGGGTCGGCGAGCAGTACTTC. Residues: CASSSSGVGEQYF.

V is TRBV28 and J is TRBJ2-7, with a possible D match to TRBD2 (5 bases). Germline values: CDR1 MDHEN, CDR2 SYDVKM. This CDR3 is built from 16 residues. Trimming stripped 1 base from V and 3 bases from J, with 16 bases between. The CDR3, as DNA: TGTGCCAGCAGTTTATATTCGGGGAACTCGTACTACGAGCAGTACTTC. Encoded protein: CASSLYSGNSYYEQYF.

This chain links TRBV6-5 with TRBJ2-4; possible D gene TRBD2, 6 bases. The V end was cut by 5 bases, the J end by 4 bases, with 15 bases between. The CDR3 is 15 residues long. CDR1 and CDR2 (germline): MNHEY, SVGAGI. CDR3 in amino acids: CASSRTNTGKNIQYF. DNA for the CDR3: TGTGCCAGCAGTCGGACTAACACGGGAAAAAACATTCAGTACTTC.

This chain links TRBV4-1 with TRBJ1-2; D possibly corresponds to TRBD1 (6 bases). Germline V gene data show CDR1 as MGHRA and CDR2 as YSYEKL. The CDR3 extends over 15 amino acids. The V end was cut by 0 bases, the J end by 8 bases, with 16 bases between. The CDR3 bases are TGCGCCAGCAGCCAAGATCAAGGGGGGGTGCGGGGCTACACCTTC. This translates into CASSQDQGGVRGYTF.

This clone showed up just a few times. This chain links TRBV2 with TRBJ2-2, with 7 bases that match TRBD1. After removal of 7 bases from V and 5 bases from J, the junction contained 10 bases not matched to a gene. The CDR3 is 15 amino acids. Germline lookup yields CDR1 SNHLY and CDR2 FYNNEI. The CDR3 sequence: CASTEGAVGTGELFF. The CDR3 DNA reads TGTGCCAGCACTGAGGGGGCGGTAGGGACCGGGGAGCTGTTTTTT. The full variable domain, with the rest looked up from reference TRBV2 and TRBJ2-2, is EPEVTQTPSHQVTQMGQEVILRCVPISNHLYFYWYRQILGQKVEFLVSFYNNEISEKSEIFDDQFSVERPDGSNFTLKIRSTKLEDSAMYFCASTEGAVGTGELFFGEGSRLTVL.

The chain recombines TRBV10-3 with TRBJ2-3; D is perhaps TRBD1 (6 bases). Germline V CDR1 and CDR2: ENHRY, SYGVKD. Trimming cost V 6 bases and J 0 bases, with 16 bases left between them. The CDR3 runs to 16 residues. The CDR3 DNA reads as TGTGCCATCAGGAACCCACAGGGTACTAGCACAGATACGCAGTATTTT. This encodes CAIRNPQGTSTDTQYF.

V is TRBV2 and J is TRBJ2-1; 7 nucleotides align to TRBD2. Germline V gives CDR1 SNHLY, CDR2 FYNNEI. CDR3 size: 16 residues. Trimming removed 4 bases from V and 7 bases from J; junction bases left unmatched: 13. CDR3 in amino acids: CASSVGWGGERNEQFF. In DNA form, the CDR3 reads TGTGCCAGCAGTGTTGGTTGGGGGGGAGAGAGAAATGAGCAGTTCTTC.

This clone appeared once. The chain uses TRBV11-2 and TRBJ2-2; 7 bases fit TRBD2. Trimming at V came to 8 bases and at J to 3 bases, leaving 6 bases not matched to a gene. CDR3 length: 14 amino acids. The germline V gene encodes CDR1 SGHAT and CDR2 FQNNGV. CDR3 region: CASLGTTYTGELFF. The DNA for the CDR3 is TGTGCCAGCTTAGGGACTACCTACACCGGGGAGCTGTTTTTT.

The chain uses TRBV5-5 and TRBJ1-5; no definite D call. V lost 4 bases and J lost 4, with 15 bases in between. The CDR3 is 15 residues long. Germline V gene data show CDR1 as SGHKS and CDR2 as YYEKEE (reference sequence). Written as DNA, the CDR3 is TGTGCCAGCAGCCCGGCTAACAGTGCTAATCAGCCCCAGCATTTT. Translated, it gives CASSPANSANQPQHF.

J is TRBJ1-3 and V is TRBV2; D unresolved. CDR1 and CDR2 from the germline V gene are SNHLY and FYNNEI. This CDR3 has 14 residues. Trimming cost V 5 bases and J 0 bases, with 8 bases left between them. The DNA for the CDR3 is TGTGCCAGCAGTCGGATCTTCTCTGGAAACACCATATATTTT. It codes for CASSRIFSGNTIYF. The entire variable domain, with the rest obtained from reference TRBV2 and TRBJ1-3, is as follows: EPEVTQTPSHQVTQMGQEVILRCVPISNHLYFYWYRQILGQKVEFLVSFYNNEISEKSEIFDDQFSVERPDGSNFTLKIRSTKLEDSAMYFCASSRIFSGNTIYFGEGSWLTVV.

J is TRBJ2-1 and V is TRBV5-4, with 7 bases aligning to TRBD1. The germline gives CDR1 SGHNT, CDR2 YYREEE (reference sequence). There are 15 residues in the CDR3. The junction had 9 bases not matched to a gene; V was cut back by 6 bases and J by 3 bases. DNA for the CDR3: TGTGCCAGCACCCCCTCTAGGGGGCGCTACAATGAGCAGTTCTTC. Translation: CASTPSRGRYNEQFF.

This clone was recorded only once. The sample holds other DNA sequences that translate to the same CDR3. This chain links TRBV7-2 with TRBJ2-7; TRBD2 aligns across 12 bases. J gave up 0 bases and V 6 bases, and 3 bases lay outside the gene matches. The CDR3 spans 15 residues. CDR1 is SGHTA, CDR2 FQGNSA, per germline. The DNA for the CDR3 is TGTGCCAGCAGTTCGGGACTAGCGGGCTCCTACGAGCAGTACTTC. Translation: CASSSGLAGSYEQYF.

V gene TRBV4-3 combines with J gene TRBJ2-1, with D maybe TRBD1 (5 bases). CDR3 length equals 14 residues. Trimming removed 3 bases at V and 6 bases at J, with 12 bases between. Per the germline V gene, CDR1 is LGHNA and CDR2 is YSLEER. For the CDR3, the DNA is TGCGCCAGCAGCCAGACAGTGACAACCAATGAGCAGTTCTTC. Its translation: CASSQTVTTNEQFF.

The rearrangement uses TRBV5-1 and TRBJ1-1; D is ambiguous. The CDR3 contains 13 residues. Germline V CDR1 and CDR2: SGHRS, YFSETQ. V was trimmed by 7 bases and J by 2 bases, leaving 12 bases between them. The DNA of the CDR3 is TGCGCCAGCCGGGTAGGACCAAACACTGAAGCTTTCTTT. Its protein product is CASRVGPNTEAFF.

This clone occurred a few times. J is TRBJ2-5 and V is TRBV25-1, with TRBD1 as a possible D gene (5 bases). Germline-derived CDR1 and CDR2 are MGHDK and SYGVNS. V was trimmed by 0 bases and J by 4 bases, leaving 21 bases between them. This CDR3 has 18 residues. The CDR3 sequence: CASSEYGSHSGAGETQYF. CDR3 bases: TGTGCCAGCAGTGAATATGGGTCCCACAGTGGGGCAGGAGAGACCCAGTACTTC.

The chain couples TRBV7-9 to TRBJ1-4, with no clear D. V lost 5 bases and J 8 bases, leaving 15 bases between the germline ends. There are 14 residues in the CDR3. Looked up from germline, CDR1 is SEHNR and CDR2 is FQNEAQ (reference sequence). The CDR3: CASSHNAGREKLFF. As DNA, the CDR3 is TGTGCCAGCAGCCACAACGCGGGTAGGGAAAAACTGTTTTTT. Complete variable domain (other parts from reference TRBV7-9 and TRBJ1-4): DTGVSQNPRHKITKRGQNVTFRCDPISEHNRLYWYRQTLGQGPEFLTYFQNEAQLEKSRLLSDRFSAERPKGSFSTLEIQRTEQGDSAMYLCASSHNAGREKLFFGSGTQLSVL.

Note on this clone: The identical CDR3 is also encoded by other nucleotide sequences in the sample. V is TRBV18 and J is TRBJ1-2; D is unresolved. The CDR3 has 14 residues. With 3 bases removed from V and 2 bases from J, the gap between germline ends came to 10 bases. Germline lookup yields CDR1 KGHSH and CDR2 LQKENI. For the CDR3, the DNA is TGTGCCAGCTCACCGGGCAGGCGAAACTATGGCTACACCTTC. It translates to CASSPGRRNYGYTF.

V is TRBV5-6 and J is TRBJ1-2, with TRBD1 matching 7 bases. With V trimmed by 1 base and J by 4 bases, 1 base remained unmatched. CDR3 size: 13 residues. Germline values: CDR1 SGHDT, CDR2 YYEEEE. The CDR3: CASSLTGAYGYTF. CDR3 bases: TGTGCCAGCAGCTTGACAGGGGCCTATGGCTACACCTTC.